The clone carrying this T cell receptor beta chain showed up just once. Its antigen is as yet unknown. The sample comes from a study of T cells in Graves' hyperthyroidism and ophthalmopathy. The CDR3 regions of TCR beta were amplified from RNA transcripts. First-round RT-PCR with HTBI primers amplified the TCR CDR3 region. A single record per CDR3 protein comes from TCRdb applying MiXCR to the multiplex PCR reads. Counted here are about 460,000 distinct CDR3 sequences, 20% to 25% occurring once; the ten biggest clones make up approximately 49%. General study findings and limits: Blood samples included most of the expanded thyroid clonotypes exceeding 0.001.

Sequenced sample: blood. This receptor was obtained from a woman between 65 and 79 years old with Graves' ophthalmopathy.

The CDR3 loop reads CASRAGLLWKNEQFF. CDR3 bases: TGTGCCAGCCGAGCAGGGTTATTGTGGAAGAATGAGCAGTTCTTC. The rearrangement joins TRBV6-1 to TRBJ2-1; possibly TRBD1 for D (5 bases). Germline-derived CDR1 and CDR2 are MNHNS and SASEGT. The CDR3 has 15 residues. V was clipped by 8 bases and J by 7 bases, with 21 bases between them.